A single sample is the source of the 17 T cell receptor beta chains below, sequenced in a study of graft-versus-host responses after intestinal transplantation. Here immunoSEQ multiplex PCR was the method, and the copy in TCRdb shows in-frame clones only, minus some. This repertoire shows around 110,000 clones, roughly 90% found once; its top ten account for 0.71%. Antigens for these TCRs are unknown. The source was unstimulated CD4+ T cells sorted from spleen or lymph node cells, collected before transplant. All receptors come from a human donor who was the organ donor for an intestinal transplant.

V gene TRBV13 combines with J gene TRBJ1-2; TRBD1 matches 9 bases. The V gene end was trimmed by 7 bases and the J gene end by 4 bases; junction bases not matched to a gene: 10. CDR3 length: 15 amino acids. Germline V CDR1 and CDR2: PRHDT, FYEKMQ (reference sequence). The CDR3 loop reads CASTTGGLTGYGYTF. CDR3 DNA: TGTGCCAGCACTACAGGGGGCTTGACTGGCTATGGCTACACCTTC.

In regard to this clone: Other DNA sequences within the sample encode an identical CDR3. The V call is TRBV7-9, the J call TRBJ2-6; D not certain. CDR1 SEHNR and CDR2 FQNEAQ come from the germline V gene (reference sequence). Trimming cost V 0 bases and J 2 bases, with 5 bases left between them. The CDR3 contains 15 residues. This chain's CDR3 is CASSLASTGANVLTF. DNA for the CDR3: TGTGCCAGCAGCTTAGCTTCCACTGGGGCCAACGTCCTGACTTTC.

The V gene is TRBV30, the J gene TRBJ1-5, with D unclear. Germline V gene data show CDR1 as GTSNPN and CDR2 as SVGIG (reference sequence). The CDR3 runs 13 residues. The V end was cut by 3 bases, the J end by 6 bases, with 12 bases between. The CDR3 loop is CAWSVSEGQPQHF. CDR3 DNA: TGTGCCTGGAGCGTTAGTGAGGGTCAGCCCCAGCATTTT.

The chain carries TRBV5-1 and TRBJ1-1; D not resolved. Deletions cut 8 bases from V and 0 bases from J, with 20 bases between. The CDR3 contains 16 residues. Looked up from germline, CDR1 is SGHRS and CDR2 is YFSETQ. CDR3 in DNA: TGCGCCAGTGCGCTGGCTCCGACGGTAATGAACACTGAAGCTTTCTTT. This encodes CASALAPTVMNTEAFF.

This rearrangement joins TRBV10-1 to TRBJ2-2; TRBD2 matches at 7 bases. J gave up 8 bases and V 4 bases, and 10 bases lay outside the gene matches. This CDR3 is 15 amino acids long. Germline CDR1 WNHNN, CDR2 SYGVQD (reference sequence). CDR3 DNA: TGCGCCAGCAGTGGCCAGCGGGGCCCCAATGGGGAGCTGTTTTTT. Residues: CASSGQRGPNGELFF.

The gene calls are TRBV2 and TRBJ1-2, with 8 bases fitting TRBD1. Germline values: CDR1 SNHLY, CDR2 FYNNEI. This CDR3 region has 13 residues. J gave up 8 bases and V 7 bases, and 9 bases lay outside the gene matches. CDR3 nucleotides: TGTGCCAGCATACACACAGGGGGAGAAGGCTACACCTTC. Translating it yields CASIHTGGEGYTF.

J is TRBJ1-6 and V is TRBV6-1; D is unresolved. Trimming cost V 7 bases and J 9 bases, with 13 bases left between them. Looked up from germline, CDR1 is MNHNS and CDR2 is SASEGT. The CDR3 is made up of 13 amino acids. In DNA, the CDR3 is TGTGCCAGCATCACCGGGTTGGGTTCACCCCTCCACTTT. It translates to CASITGLGSPLHF.

The rearrangement uses TRBV11-2 and TRBJ1-3; no clear D. CDR1 is SGHAT and CDR2 is FQNNGV in the germline V gene. V was clipped by 5 bases and J by 0 bases, with 8 bases between them. The CDR3 is made up of 14 amino acids. Here the CDR3 reads CASSRPVSGNTIYF. CDR3 coding DNA: TGTGCCAGCAGCCGCCCAGTCTCTGGAAACACCATATATTTT.

The V and J genes are TRBV29-1 and TRBJ2-7; 7 bases match TRBD1. CDR1 and CDR2 from the germline V gene are SQVTM and ANQGSEA. This CDR3 spans 12 amino acids. The junction had 5 bases not matched to a gene; V was cut back by 6 bases and J by 3 bases. In nucleotides, the CDR3 is TGCAGCGTACGGGACAGCCGCTACGAGCAGTACTTC. It specifies CSVRDSRYEQYF.

In its sample, this clone was seen once. The V and J genes are TRBV2 and TRBJ1-2, with TRBD1 identical over 7 bases. CDR1 and CDR2 from the germline V gene are SNHLY and FYNNEI. Germline trimming cut 2 bases from V and 7 bases from J; bases unmatched to any gene: 7. The CDR3 consists of 14 residues. CDR3 residues: CASSEFEGAGGYTF. CDR3 DNA sequence: TGTGCCAGCAGTGAATTTGAGGGGGCCGGTGGCTACACCTTC.

J is TRBJ2-1 and V is TRBV5-4; 9 bases fit TRBD1. The germline gives CDR1 SGHNT, CDR2 YYREEE (reference sequence). V lost 4 bases and J lost 3; bases outside the gene matches: 8. This CDR3 spans 16 amino acids. In nucleotides, the CDR3 is TGTGCCAGCAGCGCTCAACCGGGACAGGGCTACAATGAGCAGTTCTTC. Its translation: CASSAQPGQGYNEQFF.

The chain recombines TRBV6-1 with TRBJ1-1; no clear D. Trimming left V 3 bases short and J 0 bases short, with 14 bases between. Germline values: CDR1 MNHNS, CDR2 SASEGT. This CDR3 region has 16 residues. DNA of the CDR3: TGTGCCAGCAGTGACTTAAGCAGGCCTGTGAACACTGAAGCTTTCTTT. It translates to CASSDLSRPVNTEAFF.

The chain carries TRBV2 and TRBJ2-1; 9 bases map to TRBD2. In germline, CDR1 is SNHLY, CDR2 FYNNEI. This CDR3 spans 16 amino acids. V was clipped by 4 bases and J by 2 bases; unmatched bases: 6. The CDR3, as DNA: TGTGCCAGCAGTGGGATGCGGGGGGGCACCTACAATGAGCAGTTCTTC. Protein: CASSGMRGGTYNEQFF.

This clone was seen only once. The gene calls are TRBV4-1 and TRBJ1-6, with a tentative D call TRBD1 (5 bases). V shed 4 bases and J shed 0 bases, with 7 bases lying between them. Germline CDR1 reads MGHRA; CDR2 reads YSYEKL. The CDR3 totals 15 residues. The CDR3 nucleotides are TGCGCCAGCAGCCCCGGGACCTCCTATAATTCACCCCTCCACTTT. Its translation is CASSPGTSYNSPLHF.

The V call is TRBV6-6, the J call TRBJ1-6, with D tentatively TRBD1 (5 bases). CDR3 length equals 15 residues. Trimming removed 5 bases from V and 7 bases from J, with 15 bases in between. Germline loops: CDR1 MNHNY, CDR2 SVGAGI (reference sequence). The CDR3 DNA reads TGTGCCAGCAGTACCCTATTAGGGGCCAATTCACCCCTCCACTTT. This gives the protein CASSTLLGANSPLHF.

The V and J genes are TRBV6-1 and TRBJ1-2, with 9 bases lining up with TRBD1. CDR3 length: 13 residues. Germline CDR1 is MNHNS and CDR2 is SASEGT. The J segment lost 8 bases and the V segment lost 4 bases, leaving 5 bases of the junction unmatched. This CDR3 reads CASSGDRAYGYTF. DNA for the CDR3: TGTGCCAGCAGTGGGGACAGGGCGTACGGCTACACCTTC.

The V and J genes are TRBV5-1 and TRBJ2-2; 7 bases are a match to TRBD2. J lost 9 bases, V lost 4 bases, and 6 bases had no gene match. The CDR3 totals 13 residues. Germline V lookup: CDR1 SGHRS, CDR2 YFSETQ. The CDR3 loop reads CASSISGSWELFF. The CDR3 DNA sequence: TGCGCCAGCAGCATTAGCGGGTCCTGGGAGCTGTTTTTT.